These T cell receptor beta chains were read from a single sample in a study of T cell responses to AZD1222 COVID-19 vaccine. The assay was immunoSEQ multiplex PCR, and TCRdb's table has in-frame clones only and misses some. The sample shows under 200,000 clones, around 90% of them seen only once. The sample was peripheral blood, taken on day 0 of AZD1222 vaccination. The source is an adult in good health. Both conserved end residues are part of each CDR3. A D gene is named only where the DNA matches it firmly. Only part of the rows carry a size: once, few, many, or a class if the clone is expanded.

j_call v_call cdr3_length clone_size d_call cdr3_aa cdr3_nt
TRBJ1-1 TRBV10-2 14 NA NA CASSESNRAYEAFF TGCGCCAGCAGTGAGTCAAACAGGGCCTATGAAGCTTTCTTT
TRBJ1-6 TRBV5-1 15 NA NA CASSLGVSYNSPLHF TGCGCCAGCAGCTTGGGAGTATCCTATAATTCACCCCTCCACTTT
TRBJ2-7 TRBV2 12 NA NA CASTEGVYEQYF TGTGCCAGCACCGAGGGGGTTTACGAGCAGTACTTC
TRBJ1-2 TRBV6-2/TRBV6-3 11 many NA CASSDNYGYTF TGTGCCAGCAGTGACAACTATGGCTACACCTTC
TRBJ2-7 TRBV7-2 13 NA NA CASRPGTSYEQYF TGTGCCAGCAGGCCTGGGACCAGCTACGAGCAGTACTTC
TRBJ2-1 TRBV29-1 13 NA NA CSVERPLYNEQFF TGCAGCGTCGAACGCCCGCTTTACAATGAGCAGTTCTTC
TRBJ2-1 TRBV4-1 17 NA NA CASSPLGSGSSYNEQFF TGCGCCAGCAGCCCGCTCGGATCGGGGAGCTCCTACAATGAGCAGTTCTTC
TRBJ1-2 TRBV18 13 NA TRBD1 CASSPSRGHGYTF TGTGCCAGCTCACCAAGCAGGGGGCATGGCTACACCTTC
TRBJ2-1 TRBV7-2 12 NA NA CASSLLGLRQFF TGTGCCAGCAGCCTACTGGGACTGAGACAGTTCTTC
TRBJ1-3 TRBV6-5 15 NA NA CASRVDSVSGNTIYF TGTGCCAGCAGAGTCGACAGTGTCTCTGGAAACACCATATATTTT
TRBJ2-1 TRBV5-1 11 NA NA CASREYNEQFF TGCGCCAGCAGGGAATACAATGAGCAGTTCTTC
TRBJ1-4 TRBV11-2 15 NA NA CASSLTLSGVEKLFF TGTGCCAGCAGCTTAACATTATCGGGGGTAGAAAAACTGTTTTTT
TRBJ1-1 TRBV2 15 NA TRBD1 CASSSRQGINTEAFF TGTGCCAGCAGTTCCAGACAGGGAATCAACACTGAAGCTTTCTTT
TRBJ2-2 TRBV7-9 14 NA NA CASSFYGETGELFF TGTGCCAGCAGCTTTTACGGGGAAACCGGGGAGCTGTTTTTT
TRBJ1-1 TRBV29-1 13 NA NA CSARRAGRTEAFF TGCAGCGCTCGCCGGGCCGGAAGGACTGAAGCTTTCTTT
TRBJ2-5 TRBV6-5 13 NA TRBD1 CASRGTGGETQYF TGTGCCAGCAGGGGGACAGGGGGAGAGACCCAGTACTTC
TRBJ2-1 TRBV6-5 15 NA NA CASSTGQAHYNEQFF TGTGCCAGCAGCACAGGCCAGGCCCACTACAATGAGCAGTTCTTC
TRBJ1-2 TRBV27 14 NA TRBD1 CASSFLDRARGYTF TGTGCCAGCAGTTTCCTAGACAGGGCGCGCGGCTACACCTTC
TRBJ1-5 TRBV6-2/TRBV6-3 14 NA NA CASSYMGGAQPQHF TGTGCCAGCAGTTACATGGGGGGTGCTCAGCCCCAGCATTTT
TRBJ1-1 TRBV10-1 14 NA NA CASSESARVTEAFF TGCGCCAGCAGTGAGTCGGCCAGGGTGACTGAAGCTTTCTTT
TRBJ1-1 TRBV7-2 12 NA NA CASTAMNTEAFF TGTGCCAGCACCGCCATGAACACTGAAGCTTTCTTT
TRBJ1-5 TRBV3-1/TRBV3-2 14 NA NA CASSQLISNQPQHF TGTGCCAGCAGCCAACTGATAAGCAATCAGCCCCAGCATTTT
TRBJ2-1 TRBV5-8 14 NA NA CASSSWRGYNEQFF TGTGCCAGCAGCTCCTGGCGTGGATACAATGAGCAGTTCTTC
TRBJ2-3 TRBV5-6 14 NA NA CASSSPRGPDTQYF TGTGCCAGCAGTTCCCCCCGCGGCCCAGATACGCAGTATTTT
TRBJ1-1 TRBV21-1 11 NA NA CASSPMKEAFF TGTGCCAGCAGCCCCATGAAAGAAGCTTTCTTT
TRBJ2-4 TRBV7-2 17 NA NA CASSLVAFGGAKNIQYF TGTGCCAGCAGCTTAGTCGCTTTCGGCGGTGCCAAAAACATTCAGTACTTC
TRBJ1-5 TRBV19 16 NA NA CASSMGGMGGNQPQHF TGTGCCAGTAGTATGGGCGGGATGGGGGGCAATCAGCCCCAGCATTTT